This is a list of T cell receptor beta chains from one sample in a study of CD8 T cells in ankylosing spondylitis. TCRdb passed the 5' RACE reads through MiXCR, listing each CDR3 protein once. The sample has about 260,000 distinct CDR3 sequences; 20% to 30% are singletons. The sequencing input was blood, either unsorted or a sorted T cell fraction (not recorded which). The receptors were sampled from a male donor with ankylosing spondylitis or in good health (not recorded which). CDR3s include the opening cysteine and the closing phenylalanine or tryptophan. The D gene is left open where the match is weak. Where a row states a size, it is once, few, many or the class of an expanded clone; other rows omit it.

.	TRBV12-3/TRBV12-4	TRBJ2-1	.	TGTGCCAGCAGTTTTATCCATGAGCAGTTCTTC	CASSFIHEQFF
.	TRBV6-1	TRBJ2-7	.	TGTGCCACCTCACCCACGGGTTTCTACGAGCAGTACTTC	CATSPTGFYEQYF
TRBD1	TRBV29-1	TRBJ1-2	.	TGCAGCGTTGAGGGACAGGGAAAATATGGCTACACCTTC	CSVEGQGKYGYTF
TRBD1	TRBV19	TRBJ1-1	.	TGTGCCAGTAGTCCCCTGGCAGGGGGGAACACTGAAGCTTTCTTT	CASSPLAGGNTEAFF
.	TRBV6-1	TRBJ1-5	.	TGTGCCAGCAGTCAGTTAAATCAGCCCCAGCATTTT	CASSQLNQPQHF
.	TRBV4-2	TRBJ1-4	many	TGTGCCAGCAGCCGGACCACCGATCGGGAAAAACTGTTTTTT	CASSRTTDREKLFF
.	TRBV4-1	TRBJ1-3	many	TGCGCCAGCAGCCAAGAGCTGGTGGCAGGGAGAAACACCATATATTTT	CASSQELVAGRNTIYF
.	TRBV10-3	TRBJ2-3	few	TGTGCCATCAGTGAGTTTTGGGGGCGGTCAGATACGCAGTATTTT	CAISEFWGRSDTQYF
TRBD1	TRBV5-5	TRBJ2-5	few	TGTGCCAGCAGCCATCCTAGGACAGGGCCTGCGACCCAGTACTTC	CASSHPRTGPATQYF
.	TRBV12-3/TRBV12-4	TRBJ1-2	.	TGTGCCAGCGTATACAGGGAGGGTCCCAGGGGCTACACCTTC	CASVYREGPRGYTF
.	TRBV5-5	TRBJ2-5	.	TGTGCCAGCAGTCAACCGGGCAGGACGCTGGAGACCCAGTACTTC	CASSQPGRTLETQYF
.	TRBV5-5	TRBJ2-7	many	TGTGCCAGCAGCTTTAGGAACCCACCCTACGAGCAGTACTTC	CASSFRNPPYEQYF
.	TRBV20-1	TRBJ2-7	many	TGCAGTGCTACGACGTACGAGCAGTACTTC	CSATTYEQYF
.	TRBV12-3/TRBV12-4	TRBJ2-1	.	TGTGCCAGCAGTTTAGCGGGGGGGCCGACGGATGAGCAGTTCTTC	CASSLAGGPTDEQFF
TRBD1	TRBV20-1	TRBJ2-7	many	TGCAGTGCTAGAGAGGACAGGGTCTCCTACGAGCAGTACTTC	CSAREDRVSYEQYF
.	TRBV12-3/TRBV12-4	TRBJ2-7	many	TGTGCCAGCAGCTCCCGGGGCGAGCAGTACTTC	CASSSRGEQYF
.	TRBV29-1	TRBJ1-2	many	TGCAGCGTTGCCTCTCGAGATGGCTACACCTTC	CSVASRDGYTF
TRBD2	TRBV7-2	TRBJ2-1	few	TGTGCCAGCAGCTTAGGTAGCGGGGGGGCCAGGGGGCAGTTCTTC	CASSLGSGGARGQFF
.	TRBV6-5	TRBJ2-6	many	TGTGCCAGCAGTTCGTCGGCCCGGTCTGGGGCCAACGTCCTGACTTTC	CASSSSARSGANVLTF
.	TRBV4-1	TRBJ2-7	.	TGCGCCAGCAGCCCAGGTTTGAGGAGCTCCTACGAGCAGTACTTC	CASSPGLRSSYEQYF
.	TRBV7-2	TRBJ2-2	.	TGTACCTCAACCCCGAACACCGGGGAGCTGTTTTTT	CTSTPNTGELFF
TRBD2	TRBV20-1	TRBJ2-5	few	TGCAGTGCCGCGGCGTCGCGGGGGGGAAGGGTCCAGTACTTC	CSAAASRGGRVQYF
TRBD1	TRBV24-1	TRBJ2-1	many	TGTGCCACCAGTGATTTGTGGGACAGGGGTGACAATGAGCAGTTCTTC	CATSDLWDRGDNEQFF
.	TRBV12-3/TRBV12-4	TRBJ1-2	.	TGTGCCAGCAAGCAGGGAATTAACTATGGCTACACCTTC	CASKQGINYGYTF
.	TRBV20-1	TRBJ1-4	many	TGCAGTGCTAGAGACCACGAAGGGGGGCGGGAAAAACTGTTTTTT	CSARDHEGGREKLFF
.	TRBV20-1	TRBJ2-4	few	TGCAGTGCTAGAAATGGGGTGGCCAAAAACATTCAGTACTTC	CSARNGVAKNIQYF
.	TRBV18	TRBJ2-1	.	TGTGCCAGCTCACTACCTAGCCGGGGGTACAATGAGCAGTTCTTC	CASSLPSRGYNEQFF
.	TRBV9	TRBJ2-5	.	TGTGCCAGCAGCGTAGGAACGGGGGTGGAGACCCAGTACTTC	CASSVGTGVETQYF
.	TRBV12-3/TRBV12-4	TRBJ2-5	many	TGTGCCAGCAGTCCTTGGACGGCGACGACCCAGTACTTC	CASSPWTATTQYF
.	TRBV10-3	TRBJ1-2	.	TGTGCCACCCGGTGGGAGGATGGCTACACCTTC	CATRWEDGYTF
TRBD1	TRBV12-3/TRBV12-4	TRBJ1-1	few	TGTGCCAGCAGGACGACGGACAGGTTGGACACTGAAGCTTTCTTT	CASRTTDRLDTEAFF
TRBD1	TRBV24-1	TRBJ2-5	.	TGTGCCACCCAGGGGGTCCGTGAGACCCAGTACTTC	CATQGVRETQYF
TRBD1	TRBV11-2	TRBJ2-1	.	TGTGCCAGCAGACCGAACAGGGGAAGCTCCTACAATGAGCAGTTCTTC	CASRPNRGSSYNEQFF
.	TRBV29-1	TRBJ1-4	many	TGCAGCGTGAGGGACACCCTCCCCAATGAAAAACTGTTTTTT	CSVRDTLPNEKLFF
.	TRBV25-1	TRBJ2-7	.	TGTGCCAGTAGACAGGTTTACGAGCAGTACTTC	CASRQVYEQYF
.	TRBV6-5	TRBJ2-7	few	TGTGCCAGCAGCCGGTACGACGAGCAGTACTTC	CASSRYDEQYF
TRBD2	TRBV6-2/TRBV6-3	TRBJ2-5	.	TGTGCCAGCAGCCTAGCGGGGGGGCTAGAGACCCAGTACTTC	CASSLAGGLETQYF
TRBD1	TRBV6-1	TRBJ1-6	few	TGTGCCAGCAATCTAGGGACAGTATATAATTCACCCCTCCACTTT	CASNLGTVYNSPLHF
.	TRBV29-1	TRBJ2-2	.	TGCAGCGTCGGCAAGGGGGGTTCCGGGGAGCTGTTTTTT	CSVGKGGSGELFF
.	TRBV27	TRBJ1-6	.	TGTGCCAGCAGTTTGAACTCCTATAATTCACCCCTCCACTTT	CASSLNSYNSPLHF
TRBD1	TRBV6-5	TRBJ2-2	many	TGTGCCAGCAGTTACGGACAGGGCGCAACCGGGGAGCTGTTTTTT	CASSYGQGATGELFF
TRBD2	TRBV11-2	TRBJ2-2	many	TGTGCCAGCAGCTTTGCTCTAGCGGGGGCTCACACCGGGGAGCTGTTTTTT	CASSFALAGAHTGELFF